What follows are 28 T cell receptor beta chains derived from one specimen sequenced in a study of T-cell memory formation after mild COVID-19 (dated by TCRdb to the early 2020s). The library was generated by 5' RACE. The instrument given in TCRdb is Illumina NovaSeq 6000. Using fastp trimming at Q25 and MiXCR clonotype assembly, TCRdb reanalyzed the public sequencing data and kept in-frame beta chains. All rows with the same CDR3 protein become a single entry with the most common DNA and genes. The sample table holds about 340,000 distinct CDR3 sequences, of which roughly 21% were seen once. Approximately 12% of the sample comes from the top ten. Sequencing was performed on PBMCs or a T cell subset sorted from them (not recorded which). Every receptor here comes from an adult woman who had mild COVID-19 (a few samples of this study predate the infection). The sample titles of this study are shuffled in the database, so cell type and time point are left out; the donor was told from shared clones.

This clonotype came up many times. The chain has TRBV7-2 and TRBJ2-3; 7 bases match TRBD2. The germline gives CDR1 SGHTA, CDR2 FQGNSA. After removal of 1 base from V and 5 bases from J, the junction contained 6 bases not matched to a gene. The CDR3 has 15 residues. This chain's CDR3 is CASSLDAGVIDTQYF. In DNA form, the CDR3 reads TGTGCCAGCAGCTTAGATGCGGGAGTAATAGATACGCAGTATTTT.

The V and J genes are TRBV7-3 and TRBJ2-1; D call uncertain. Germline-derived CDR1 and CDR2 are SGHTA and FQGTGA. The CDR3 length is 15 residues. V was cut by 1 base and J by 2 bases, with 9 bases left in between. CDR3 residues: CASSLMAEPYNEQFF. The CDR3 bases are TGTGCCAGCAGCTTAATGGCAGAGCCCTACAATGAGCAGTTCTTC.

This clonotype was seen a handful of times. V is TRBV14 and J is TRBJ1-1; a possible D gene is TRBD1 (6 bases). The CDR3 is 17 residues long. CDR1 and CDR2 from the germline V gene are SGHDN and FVKESK. Between the trimmed V and J ends, which lost 4 bases and 4 bases, there was a span of 22 bases. In nucleotides, the CDR3 is TGTGCCAGCAGCCCGTGGGACACCGATAAAAGAGGCACTGAAGCTTTCTTT. The encoded protein is CASSPWDTDKRGTEAFF.

The chain recombines TRBV2 with TRBJ2-1, with D unclear. This CDR3 has 10 residues. Germline CDR1 reads SNHLY; CDR2 reads FYNNEI. Deletions cut 3 bases from V and 16 bases from J, with 10 bases between. The DNA of the CDR3 is TGTGCCAGCAGTGAGGCACAGAAATTCTTC. It specifies CASSEAQKFF.

CDR3 DNA sequence: TGTGCCAGCAGCTTAGCTGGGCTAGCGGGGGGTCATGAGCAGTTCTTC. Translating gives CASSLAGLAGGHEQFF. The J gene is TRBJ2-1, the V gene TRBV7-9, with 11 bases that match TRBD2. The J segment lost 8 bases and the V segment lost 0 bases, leaving 6 bases of the junction unmatched. The CDR3 sequence is 16 residues long. Germline CDR1 reads SEHNR; CDR2 reads FQNEAQ (reference sequence).

This clonotype was seen a handful of times. V is TRBV24-1 and J is TRBJ2-3; possibly TRBD2 for D (6 bases). The CDR3 has 16 residues. Germline V gene lookup returns CDR1 KGHDR and CDR2 SFDVKD. Between the trimmed V and J ends, which lost 3 bases and 2 bases, there was a span of 14 bases. DNA for the CDR3: TGTGCCACCAGTGATCCTCGACTAGACTTCACAGATACGCAGTATTTT. Encoded protein: CATSDPRLDFTDTQYF.

This clonotype was seen a handful of times. The chain uses TRBV5-4 and TRBJ1-2; possibly TRBD1 for D (5 bases). This CDR3 has 15 amino acids. Germline CDR1 and CDR2: SGHNT and YYREEE (reference sequence). Trimming took off 0 bases at V and 4 bases at J, with 13 bases between the two ends. CDR3 residues: CASSLGQSIPYGYTF. DNA for the CDR3: TGTGCCAGCAGCTTGGGACAGTCGATCCCCTATGGCTACACCTTC.

The chain is built from TRBV4-3 and TRBJ2-7; 8 nucleotides agree with TRBD1. Germline V gene data show CDR1 as LGHNA and CDR2 as YSLEER. This CDR3 region has 14 residues. V shed 3 bases and J 3 bases; nucleotides not matched to a gene: 4. The CDR3, as DNA: TGCGCCAGCAGCCACAGGACAGGGTTCTACGAGCAGTACTTC. This codes for CASSHRTGFYEQYF.

This chain connects TRBV7-2 to TRBJ1-6, with TRBD1 matching over 9 bases. The ends lost 4 bases at V and 9 bases at J; junction bases unmatched: 4. Germline V gives CDR1 SGHTA, CDR2 FQGNSA. This CDR3 contains 14 residues. The CDR3 sequence: CASSSGQGSSPLHF. CDR3 nucleotide sequence: TGTGCCAGCAGCTCGGGACAGGGTAGTTCACCCCTCCACTTT.

This clonotype has a count of ten or more. V usage is TRBV4-1 and J usage is TRBJ2-3; 8 nucleotides agree with TRBD2. Germline lookup yields CDR1 MGHRA and CDR2 YSYEKL. V shed 0 bases, J shed 3 bases, and the junction held 2 bases outside the gene matches. This CDR3 spans 15 amino acids. For the CDR3, the DNA is TGCGCCAGCAGCCAAGATCGGGGGGGAACAGATACGCAGTATTTT. Amino acids: CASSQDRGGTDTQYF.

This clonotype was found a few times. This rearrangement joins TRBV5-1 to TRBJ2-3; D is possibly TRBD1 (5 bases). The CDR3 is 15 amino acids. V was shortened by 6 bases and J by 2 bases, with 16 bases between the two germline ends. The germline V gene has CDR1 SGHRS and CDR2 YFSETQ. The CDR3 reads CASMVGVWPTDTQYF. In nucleotides, the CDR3 is TGCGCCAGCATGGTAGGGGTGTGGCCCACAGATACGCAGTATTTT.

The chain couples TRBV11-3 to TRBJ1-6; D is unclear. The CDR3 sequence is 13 residues long. V lost 3 bases, J lost 10 bases, and 10 bases lay in between. Germline-derived CDR1 and CDR2 are SGHNT and YENEEA. The CDR3 nucleotides are TGTGCCAGCAGCTTGCCGGGCGCATCACCCCTCCACTTT. This gives the protein CASSLPGASPLHF.

This clonotype was observed a handful of times. The chain couples TRBV9 to TRBJ2-3; 7 nucleotides line up with TRBD2. CDR3 length equals 14 residues. J was trimmed by 3 bases and V by 5 bases; bases with no gene match: 6. The germline V gene encodes CDR1 SGDLS and CDR2 YYNGEE. The CDR3 is CASRSGGGTDTQYF. The CDR3, as DNA: TGTGCCAGCAGAAGTGGGGGGGGTACAGATACGCAGTATTTT. The full variable domain, with the rest looked up from reference TRBV9 and TRBJ2-3, is DSGVTQTPKHLITATGQRVTLRCSPRSGDLSVYWYQQSLDQGLQFLIQYYNGEERAKGNILERFSAQQFPDLHSELNLSSLELGDSALYFCASRSGGGTDTQYFGPGTRLTVL.

J is TRBJ2-2 and V is TRBV6-1; 8 bases are a match to TRBD2. The CDR3 loop spans 15 amino acids. CDR1 MNHNS and CDR2 SASEGT come from the germline V gene. V shed 11 bases and J 0 bases; nucleotides not matched to a gene: 8. DNA of the CDR3: TGTGCCTTAACTAGCGGAGCATCGAACACCGGGGAGCTGTTTTTT. Translating it yields CALTSGASNTGELFF.

The chain uses TRBV6-5 and TRBJ1-2, with D possibly being TRBD1 (5 bases). V lost 0 bases and J 4 bases, leaving 9 bases between the germline ends. The germline V gene has CDR1 MNHEY and CDR2 SVGAGI. CDR3 length: 14 amino acids. The CDR3 nucleotides are TGTGCCAGCAGTTACTCCGAGGGGAGCTATGGCTACACCTTC. Its translation: CASSYSEGSYGYTF.

This clonotype has a handful of counts. The rearrangement links TRBV10-2 to TRBJ1-1; D is possibly TRBD1 (5 bases). V shed 6 bases and J shed 1 base, with 9 bases lying between them. CDR1 and CDR2 from the germline V gene are WSHSY and SAAADI. The CDR3 has 13 residues. The CDR3: CASRGLANTEAFF. The CDR3 region has the DNA TGCGCCAGCAGGGGACTTGCGAACACTGAAGCTTTCTTT.

This sequence joins TRBV5-1 and TRBJ2-7; 8 nucleotides match TRBD1. Germline V gene sequence: CDR1 SGHRS, CDR2 YFSETQ. With V trimmed by 2 bases and J by 0 bases, 4 bases remained unmatched. This CDR3 has 15 residues. CDR3: CASSFRTGSSYEQYF. Written as DNA, the CDR3 is TGCGCCAGCAGCTTCCGGACAGGGAGCTCCTACGAGCAGTACTTC. Looking up the rest from reference TRBV5-1 and TRBJ2-7 gives the full variable domain: KAGVTQTPRYLIKTRGQQVTLSCSPISGHRSVSWYQQTPGQGLQFLFEYFSETQRNKGNFPGRFSGRQFSNSRSEMNVSTLELGDSALYLCASSFRTGSSYEQYFGPGTRLTVT.

The rearrangement joins TRBV30 to TRBJ2-1, with a tentative D call TRBD1 (6 bases). The germline V gene encodes CDR1 GTSNPN and CDR2 SVGIG (reference sequence). The CDR3 is made up of 14 amino acids. CDR3 sequence reads: CVVDSLSSYNEQFF. CDR3 coding DNA: TGTGTGGTGGACAGTCTAAGCTCCTACAATGAGCAGTTCTTC.

This clonotype was picked up a small number of times. This sequence joins TRBV25-1 and TRBJ2-1, with 9 bases matching TRBD1. Germline trimming cut 4 bases from V and 7 bases from J; bases unmatched to any gene: 11. The CDR3 is 16 residues long. Germline V gives CDR1 MGHDK, CDR2 SYGVNS. The chain's CDR3 is CASSVPGQGPWNEQFF. In nucleotides, the CDR3 is TGTGCCAGCAGTGTCCCCGGACAGGGGCCGTGGAATGAGCAGTTCTTC.

The CDR3 spells CSVELAGGILEQFF. The CDR3, as DNA: TGCAGCGTTGAATTGGCGGGGGGGATTCTTGAGCAGTTCTTC. The V and J genes are TRBV29-1 and TRBJ2-1; 9 positions match TRBD2. With 2 bases clipped from V and 9 bases from J, the junction kept 8 bases outside the gene matches. CDR1 is SQVTM and CDR2 is ANQGSEA in the germline V gene. This CDR3 has 14 residues.

This clonotype was picked up a small number of times. The chain couples TRBV2 to TRBJ1-2, with 8 nucleotides matching TRBD1. The CDR3 is 15 residues long. The V and J ends lost 0 bases and 5 bases, in that order; junction bases with no gene match: 5. Germline V CDR1 and CDR2: SNHLY, FYNNEI. The CDR3 here is CASSEATGGGYGYTF. Here the CDR3 DNA reads TGTGCCAGCAGTGAAGCCACAGGGGGAGGGTATGGCTACACCTTC.

The rearrangement links TRBV3-1 to TRBJ1-1; tentative D call: TRBD1 (6 bases). Germline lookup yields CDR1 LGHDT and CDR2 YNNKEL (reference sequence). The CDR3 runs 13 residues. Trimming removed 7 bases from V and 7 bases from J, with 16 bases in between. The CDR3 DNA is TGTGCCAGCAAAGGGGGAGGGACTGGTGAAGCTTTCTTT. Residues: CASKGGGTGEAFF.

The CDR3: CASSIAAGGYNEQFF. The DNA for the CDR3 is TGTGCCAGTAGTATAGCTGCAGGGGGCTACAATGAGCAGTTCTTC. The chain combines TRBV19 with TRBJ2-1; 7 bases map to TRBD1. Looked up from germline, CDR1 is LNHDA and CDR2 is SQIVND (reference sequence). The CDR3 consists of 15 residues. The junction had 3 bases not matched to a gene; V was cut back by 1 base and J by 3 bases.

The table lists this clonotype with a few counts. The rearrangement joins TRBV12-3 or TRBV12-4 to TRBJ2-7; a possible D gene is TRBD1 (6 bases). Trimming left V 7 bases short and J 9 bases short, with 25 bases between. The CDR3 loop spans 15 amino acids. The CDR3 nucleotides read TGTGCCAGCACACCCTCACGACAGGCGAAGTGGGGGCAGTACTTC. Amino acid sequence: CASTPSRQAKWGQYF.

The chain uses TRBV6-2 or TRBV6-3 and TRBJ2-7, with unresolved D. The length of the CDR3 is 11 residues. The V gene lost 5 bases and the J gene lost 3 bases, with 5 bases spanning the gap. Per the germline V gene, CDR1 is MNHEY and CDR2 is SVGEGT. CDR3: CASSGHYEQYF. In nucleotides, the CDR3 is TGTGCCAGCAGTGGCCACTACGAGCAGTACTTC.

This chain connects TRBV5-1 to TRBJ1-2, with TRBD1 as a possible D gene (5 bases). Trimming left V 3 bases short and J 8 bases short, with 20 bases between. The CDR3 loop spans 15 amino acids. Per germline, CDR1 SGHRS and CDR2 YFSETQ. The CDR3: CASSSSGTDYEGYTF. The CDR3 nucleotides are TGCGCCAGCAGCTCCTCCGGGACGGACTATGAGGGCTACACCTTC.

The chain's CDR3 is CASSQDPGEKNYGYTF. CDR3 bases: TGTGCCAGCAGCCAAGATCCCGGGGAAAAAAACTATGGCTACACCTTC. V and J are TRBV4-2 and TRBJ1-2; no clear D gene. Trimming pared 0 bases from V and 2 bases from J, leaving 13 bases between. Germline CDR1 LGHNA, CDR2 YNFKEQ. The CDR3 is 16 amino acids.

The J gene is TRBJ2-3, the V gene TRBV30; TRBD2 agrees at 11 bases. Germline loops: CDR1 GTSNPN, CDR2 SVGIG (reference sequence). There are 15 residues in the CDR3. With 3 bases clipped from V and 2 bases from J, the junction kept 4 bases outside the gene matches. Here the CDR3 DNA reads TGTGCCTGGAGGGGGACTAGCGGATACACAGATACGCAGTATTTT. Its protein is CAWRGTSGYTDTQYF.